Following are 21 T cell receptor beta chains from one sample sequenced in a study of blood T cell repertoires in COVID-19. The repertoire was sequenced with immunoSEQ multiplex PCR; TCRdb's copy has only in-frame clones and lacks some. Of approximately 330,000 clones listed, around nine tenths were seen once; the top ten hold approximately 4%. Sequenced material: peripheral blood. These receptors were collected from a woman between 50 and 59 years old with active or convalescent COVID-19.

The chain carries TRBV24-1 and TRBJ1-2; D is ambiguous. V lost 0 bases, J lost 7 bases, and 2 bases lay in between. Germline V CDR1 and CDR2: KGHDR, SFDVKD. The CDR3 length is 11 residues. For the CDR3, the DNA is TGTGCCACCAGTGATTTGCGTGGCTACACCTTC. It encodes CATSDLRGYTF.

V gene TRBV6-2 or TRBV6-3 combines with J gene TRBJ1-2; 7 bases line up with TRBD1. The germline CDR1 and CDR2 sequences are MNHEY and SVGEGT. The junction had 7 bases not matched to a gene; V was cut back by 0 bases and J by 6 bases. CDR3 length equals 15 residues. The CDR3 spells CASSYSMETGDGYTF. The DNA for the CDR3 is TGTGCCAGCAGTTACTCAATGGAAACAGGGGATGGCTACACCTTC.

V usage is TRBV11-2 and J usage is TRBJ1-1, with 7 positions matching TRBD1. Per the germline V gene, CDR1 is SGHAT and CDR2 is FQNNGV. This CDR3 is 16 amino acids long. The ends lost 5 bases at V and 4 bases at J; junction bases unmatched: 13. The chain's CDR3 is CASSPSTLQGTTEAFF. In DNA, the CDR3 is TGTGCCAGCAGCCCATCAACATTACAGGGGACCACTGAAGCTTTCTTT.

This clone turned up a few times. The chain is built from TRBV6-5 and TRBJ1-1, with D possibly matching TRBD1 (6 bases). Germline lookup yields CDR1 MNHEY and CDR2 SVGAGI. Trimming shortened V by 8 bases and J by 7 bases, and 17 bases separated the two germline ends. The CDR3 is made up of 13 amino acids. The CDR3 loop reads CASLGRTDFEAFF. The DNA for the CDR3 is TGTGCCAGCCTAGGCCGGACAGATTTTGAAGCTTTCTTT.

With regard to this clone: This sample includes further DNA sequences coding for the same CDR3. The chain carries TRBV6-2 or TRBV6-3 and TRBJ2-7, with TRBD1 as a possible D gene (5 bases). The V gene's germline CDR1 is MNHEY and CDR2 SVGEGT. There are 12 residues in the CDR3. The V and J ends lost 0 bases and 6 bases respectively, with 6 bases between them. Here the CDR3 DNA reads TGTGCCAGCAGTTACTCAGGGGTCGAGCAGTACTTC. It encodes CASSYSGVEQYF.

This sequence joins TRBV18 and TRBJ2-7; 7 bases are a match to TRBD1. CDR1 is KGHSH and CDR2 is LQKENI in the germline V gene. With 2 bases clipped from V and 6 bases from J, the junction kept 13 bases outside the gene matches. This CDR3 region has 16 residues. CDR3 in amino acids: CASSPATGLGASEQYF. CDR3 in DNA: TGTGCCAGCTCACCAGCGACAGGGCTGGGGGCATCCGAGCAGTACTTC.

This chain uses TRBV3-1 (or the pseudogene TRBV3-2) with TRBJ1-6; D remains ambiguous. Germline V CDR1 and CDR2: LGHDT, YNNKEL (reference sequence). This CDR3 comprises 17 residues. V was trimmed by 1 base and J by 0 bases, leaving 10 bases between them. The CDR3 protein is CASSQGAGSSYNSPLHF. CDR3 nucleotides: TGTGCCAGCAGCCAAGGTGCGGGGAGCTCCTATAATTCACCCCTCCACTTT.

The V gene is TRBV12-5, the J gene TRBJ1-6; D not certain. The CDR3 extends over 14 amino acids. Germline CDR1 LGHNT, CDR2 FRNRAP. V was pared by 1 base and J by 10 bases, with 11 bases between. CDR3 amino acids: CASGLGQVFSPLHF. CDR3 coding DNA: TGTGCTAGTGGTTTGGGCCAGGTTTTCTCACCCCTCCACTTT. Filled out from reference TRBV12-5 and TRBJ1-6, the complete variable domain reads DARVTQTPRHKVTEMGQEVTMRCQPILGHNTVFWYRQTMMQGLELLAYFRNRAPLDDSGMPKDRFSAEMPDATLATLKIQPSEPRDSAVYFCASGLGQVFSPLHFGNGTRLTVT.

This chain joins TRBV18 and TRBJ1-1, with D perhaps matching TRBD1 (6 bases). The CDR3 consists of 14 residues. CDR1 is KGHSH and CDR2 is LQKENI in the germline V gene. Trimming pared 6 bases from V and 4 bases from J, leaving 15 bases between. CDR3 coding DNA: TGTGCCAGCTCCCTCCAGGGGAGAATCACTGAAGCTTTCTTT. It yields the protein CASSLQGRITEAFF.

This chain links TRBV12-3 or TRBV12-4 with TRBJ2-7; D not resolved. V was cut by 6 bases and J by 2 bases, with 11 bases left in between. The length of the CDR3 is 13 residues. In DNA, the CDR3 is TGTGCCAGCAGGGCAGGCCACGCCTACGAGCAGTACTTC. Its translation is CASRAGHAYEQYF.

This chain uses TRBV11-2 with TRBJ1-2, with a tentative D call TRBD1 (6 bases). V dropped 4 bases and J dropped 5 bases, with 29 bases sitting between them. The CDR3 has 19 amino acids. The germline CDR1 and CDR2 sequences are SGHAT and FQNNGV. For the CDR3, the DNA is TGTGCCAGCAGCTCTGGCGCGGGGAAGGGGGGGCCATTTTCTTATGGCTACACCTTC. Protein: CASSSGAGKGGPFSYGYTF.

There are a few counts of this clone. The chain couples TRBV2 to TRBJ2-1, with 7 positions matching TRBD1. CDR3 length: 15 amino acids. From germline, CDR1 is SNHLY and CDR2 FYNNEI. Trimming took 3 bases from V and 4 from J; bases not matched to a gene: 6. The DNA of the CDR3 is TGTGCCAGCAGTGAGGGACAGTCTATTTACAATGAGCAGTTCTTC. This sequence encodes CASSEGQSIYNEQFF.

V usage is TRBV4-1 and J usage is TRBJ2-7; D is perhaps TRBD1 (5 bases). Trimming pared 0 bases from V and 5 bases from J, leaving 8 bases between. In germline, CDR1 is MGHRA, CDR2 YSYEKL. This CDR3 contains 13 residues. CDR3 bases: TGCGCCAGCAGCCAAGAAACCAGGGACGAGCAGTACTTC. This translates into CASSQETRDEQYF.

The chain links TRBV2 to TRBJ2-3, with D possibly being TRBD2 (6 bases). The V end lost 3 bases, the J end lost 4 bases, and 14 bases lay between the germline ends. The length of the CDR3 is 15 residues. The V gene's germline CDR1 is SNHLY and CDR2 FYNNEI. CDR3 in amino acids: CASSESAGKADTQYF. Written as DNA, the CDR3 is TGTGCCAGCAGTGAGTCGGCGGGAAAGGCAGATACGCAGTATTTT.

The chain links TRBV5-1 to TRBJ1-3, with no clear D. With 1 base removed from V and 3 bases from J, the gap between germline ends came to 11 bases. Germline CDR1 and CDR2: SGHRS and YFSETQ. This CDR3 region has 15 residues. The CDR3 DNA is TGCGCCAGCAGCTTGCTCGGAACAGTTGGAAACACCATATATTTT. This encodes CASSLLGTVGNTIYF.

This clone was counted many times. The rearrangement uses TRBV5-4 and TRBJ2-5, with 12 bases matching TRBD2. The CDR3 contains 16 residues. Germline V gene lookup returns CDR1 SGHNT and CDR2 YYREEE (reference sequence). V gave up 1 base and J gave up 1 base; unmatched junction bases: 2. The CDR3 reads CASSLTSGGLQETQYF. CDR3 bases: TGTGCCAGCAGCTTGACTAGCGGGGGGCTCCAAGAGACCCAGTACTTC.

This clone was seen once. The chain uses TRBV10-3 and TRBJ1-2; D gene unclear. V was cut by 2 bases and J by 6 bases, with 7 bases left in between. In germline, CDR1 is ENHRY, CDR2 SYGVKD. There are 12 residues in the CDR3. The CDR3 sequence: CAISEAGNGYTF. The CDR3 DNA is TGTGCCATCAGTGAGGCCGGGAATGGCTACACCTTC.

This chain joins TRBV10-3 and TRBJ2-1; tentative D call: TRBD2 (6 bases). Germline CDR1 ENHRY, CDR2 SYGVKD. There are 14 residues in the CDR3. V was shortened by 0 bases and J by 9 bases, with 12 bases between the two germline ends. The CDR3 coding sequence is TGTGCCATCAGTGAGTCACCGGACTATAGTGAGCAGTTCTTC. Translated: CAISESPDYSEQFF.

The chain couples TRBV5-1 to TRBJ2-3; TRBD2 matches 8 bases. Germline trimming cut 0 bases from V and 0 bases from J; bases unmatched to any gene: 3. The CDR3 has 16 amino acids. The germline gives CDR1 SGHRS, CDR2 YFSETQ. The CDR3 coding sequence is TGCGCCAGCAGCTTGGCCAGCGGGGGAAGCACAGATACGCAGTATTTT. This translates into CASSLASGGSTDTQYF.

This clone was picked up a small number of times. The chain couples TRBV30 to TRBJ1-1, with a possible D match to TRBD1 (6 bases). CDR1 is GTSNPN, CDR2 SVGIG, per germline (reference sequence). The CDR3 sequence is 13 residues long. V gave up 4 bases and J gave up 4 bases, with 13 bases separating them. The CDR3 DNA follows: TGTGCCTGGACCACAGGGAAGGGCACTGAAGCTTTCTTT. This translates into CAWTTGKGTEAFF.

This rearrangement joins TRBV25-1 to TRBJ1-1; 7 positions agree with TRBD1. CDR3 size: 15 residues. Germline V lookup: CDR1 MGHDK, CDR2 SYGVNS. V shed 8 bases and J 3 bases; nucleotides not matched to a gene: 12. The CDR3, as DNA: TGTGCCAGCGGAGTTTCAGGGACAGCCCACACTGAAGCTTTCTTT. It specifies CASGVSGTAHTEAFF.